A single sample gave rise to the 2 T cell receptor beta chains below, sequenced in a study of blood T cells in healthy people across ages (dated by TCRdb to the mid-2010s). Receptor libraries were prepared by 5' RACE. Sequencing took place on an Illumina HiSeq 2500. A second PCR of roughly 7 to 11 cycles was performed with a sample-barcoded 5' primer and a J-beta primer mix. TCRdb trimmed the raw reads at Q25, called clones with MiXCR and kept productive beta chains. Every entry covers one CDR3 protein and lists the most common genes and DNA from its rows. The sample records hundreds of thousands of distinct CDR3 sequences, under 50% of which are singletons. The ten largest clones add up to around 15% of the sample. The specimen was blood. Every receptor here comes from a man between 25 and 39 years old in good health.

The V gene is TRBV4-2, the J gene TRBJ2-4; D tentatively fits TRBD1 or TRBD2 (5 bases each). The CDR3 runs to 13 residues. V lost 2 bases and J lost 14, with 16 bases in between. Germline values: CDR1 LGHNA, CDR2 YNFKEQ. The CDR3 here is CASSQNTGTDKYF. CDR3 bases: TGTGCCAGCAGCCAAAATACCGGGACGGATAAGTACTTC.

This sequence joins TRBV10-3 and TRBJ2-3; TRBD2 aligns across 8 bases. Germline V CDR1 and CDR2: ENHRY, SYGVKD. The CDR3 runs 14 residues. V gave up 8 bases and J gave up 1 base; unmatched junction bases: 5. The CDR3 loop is CAIESTSGTDTQYF. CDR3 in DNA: TGTGCCATCGAATCGACTAGCGGCACAGATACGCAGTATTTT.